This TCR beta chain was obtained from a study of blood T cell repertoires in COVID-19. Study at large: Researchers got acute and convalescent COVID-19 samples from the United States, Italy and Spain. Nucleic acid was either cDNA or gDNA, and it came from T cells, B-cell-depleted T cells, or PBMCs.

Germline V gene data show CDR1 as SEHNR and CDR2 as FQNEAQ (reference sequence). The CDR3 consists of 17 residues. Between the trimmed V and J ends, which lost 5 bases and 7 bases, there was a span of 21 bases. How the authors handled the data: Using reference gene primer amplification, nucleated cell counts were estimated. Assay used: immunoSEQ multiplex PCR; TCRdb lists only in-frame clones, some missing. V and J calls and clone size follow that table, whereas D and trimming were derived from the DNA. This sample has around 150,000 clones, with 75% to 85% found just once. Sequencing used peripheral blood. The chain links TRBV7-9 to TRBJ1-6; D is ambiguous. This receptor was obtained from a woman aged 45-60 years in a cohort sampled during active or convalescent COVID-19. CDR3 in amino acids: CASSPEREGILNSPLHF. In DNA, the CDR3 is TGTGCCAGCAGCCCAGAGAGGGAGGGTATCCTAAATTCACCCCTCCACTTT.